A single TCR beta chain is shown here with its context. Its antigen is still unknown. One end of the junction fails to match germline, which may point to a read error. The same CDR3 also results from other DNA sequences found in this sample. The CDR3 extends over 14 amino acids. Germline-derived CDR1 and CDR2 are SGDLS and YYNGEE. CD45RO/CCR7/CD25/CD127/CD95/CD27 separated CD4+ naive, central memory, regulatory and stem cell-like memory cells by sorting. The whole isolated RNA underwent reverse transcription, so sequencing captured expressed TCRB transcripts. Profiled with immunoSEQ multiplex PCR; TCRdb holds only in-frame clones, not every one. The sample lists almost 250,000 clones; roughly 13% were seen once. The data are from a study of beta chain features in type 1 diabetes. Overall study findings and caveats: Naive, central memory and Treg TCRB repertoires appeared more alike in patients than in healthy donors. An over-representation of cells with high TCR expression could result from cDNA sequencing.

The origin of this receptor is a woman between 40 and 55 years old in good health. Sequenced material: naive CD4+ T cells from blood. The J gene is TRBJ1-1, the V gene TRBV9; D is perhaps TRBD1 (5 bases). DNA of the CDR3: TGTGCCAGCAGCGTAAGTCCAGGGAACACTGAGGCTTTCTTT. This translates into CASSVSPGNTEAFF. Variable domain in full (rest from reference TRBV9 and TRBJ1-1): DSGVTQTPKHLITATGQRVTLRCSPRSGDLSVYWYQQSLDQGLQFLIQYYNGEERAKGNILERFSAQQFPDLHSELNLSSLELGDSALYFCASSVSPGNTEAFFGQGTRLTVV.